These 15 T cell receptor beta chains were sequenced from one sample in a study of PD-1 blockade in classical Hodgkin lymphoma. The table came from immunoSEQ multiplex PCR; TCRdb's copy has only in-frame clones and leaves some out. The sample shows 70,000 or so clones, roughly 92% of them seen only once. Time point denoted: newly diagnosed, previously untreated cHL patient sample. Sequencing used peripheral blood mononuclear cells (PBMCs). These receptors were taken from a human donor with classical Hodgkin lymphoma.

V gene TRBV7-9 combines with J gene TRBJ1-1, with unresolved D. This CDR3 region has 13 residues. Germline values: CDR1 SEHNR, CDR2 FQNEAQ (reference sequence). Deletions cut 6 bases from V and 1 base from J, with 9 bases between. The CDR3 spells CASSYGENTEAFF. Here the CDR3 DNA reads TGTGCCAGCAGTTATGGCGAGAACACTGAAGCTTTCTTT.

This chain links TRBV5-1 with TRBJ1-4; tentatively, D is TRBD1 (6 bases). The V and J ends lost 0 bases and 6 bases respectively, with 12 bases between them. The CDR3 runs 15 residues. Germline V CDR1 and CDR2: SGHRS, YFSETQ. The CDR3 spells CASSLDRAKDEKLFF. In nucleotides, the CDR3 is TGCGCCAGCAGCTTGGACAGGGCGAAGGATGAAAAACTGTTTTTT.

The gene calls are TRBV7-2 and TRBJ1-5; tentatively, D is TRBD1 (6 bases). Trimming took 4 bases from V and 3 from J, leaving 13 bases between them. This CDR3 contains 15 residues. In germline, CDR1 is SGHTA, CDR2 FQGNSA. CDR3 in DNA: TGTGCCAGCAGCTCAACAGGGACTTACAATCAGCCCCAGCATTTT. Its protein is CASSSTGTYNQPQHF. The full variable domain, rest sourced from reference TRBV7-2 and TRBJ1-5, is GAGVSQSPSNKVTEKGKDVELRCDPISGHTALYWYRQSLGQGLEFLIYFQGNSAPDKSGLPSDRFSAERTGGSVSTLTIQRTQQEDSAVYLCASSSTGTYNQPQHFGDGTRLSIL.

The rearrangement uses TRBV7-9 and TRBJ1-1; D possibly corresponds to TRBD1 (5 bases). CDR3 length equals 16 residues. V was cut by 5 bases and J by 4 bases, with 20 bases left in between. Germline V gene lookup returns CDR1 SEHNR and CDR2 FQNEAQ (reference sequence). The CDR3 nucleotides are TGTGCCAGCAGCAGACGGGTTACTGAGGGGAGCACTGAAGCTTTCTTT. It yields the protein CASSRRVTEGSTEAFF.

The chain is built from TRBV5-6 and TRBJ2-3; D unclear. This CDR3 comprises 15 residues. Germline V gene sequence: CDR1 SGHDT, CDR2 YYEEEE. Deletions cut 4 bases from V and 2 bases from J, with 14 bases between. The CDR3 DNA follows: TGTGCCAGCAGCCTAACAAAAAGTTTCACAGATACGCAGTATTTT. Protein product: CASSLTKSFTDTQYF. Based on the CDR3 plus reference TRBV5-6 and TRBJ2-3, the full variable domain is DAGVTQSPTHLIKTRGQQVTLRCSPKSGHDTVSWYQQALGQGPQFIFQYYEEEERQRGNFPDRFSGHQFPNYSSELNVNALLLGDSALYLCASSLTKSFTDTQYFGPGTRLTVL.

CDR3: CASAAGLSYEQYF. CDR3 DNA: TGTGCCAGCGCAGCGGGACTCTCCTACGAGCAGTACTTC. The chain is built from TRBV2 and TRBJ2-7, with TRBD2 matching over 7 bases. CDR3 length equals 13 residues. Trimming removed 8 bases from V and 0 bases from J; junction bases left unmatched: 4. Germline loops: CDR1 SNHLY, CDR2 FYNNEI.

The V gene is TRBV5-1, the J gene TRBJ1-6; D remains ambiguous. The CDR3 consists of 15 residues. Germline CDR1 is SGHRS and CDR2 is YFSETQ. V was trimmed by 0 bases and J by 6 bases, leaving 10 bases between them. DNA of the CDR3: TGCGCCAGCAGCTTGGGGGCAGAGTCTAATTCACCCCTCCACTTT. Translated, it gives CASSLGAESNSPLHF.

The chain recombines TRBV21-1 with TRBJ2-3; TRBD1 is the table's D call, not checked against the DNA. TRBV21-1 is a pseudogene locus. This CDR3 comprises 18 residues. Written as DNA, the CDR3 is TGTGCCAGCAGCAAAGCTGACAGGGGGCAGCGCGGCACAGATACGCAGTATTTT. Its translation: CASSKADRGQRGTDTQYF.

This clone was seen once. The chain combines TRBV27 with TRBJ1-2, with 8 bases that match TRBD1. With 2 bases clipped from V and 8 bases from J, the junction kept 4 bases outside the gene matches. Germline V gene data show CDR1 as MNHEY and CDR2 as SMNVEV (reference sequence). CDR3 length equals 13 residues. The CDR3 DNA is TGTGCCAGCAGTTTAGGACAGGGAGGAGGCTACACCTTC. As protein: CASSLGQGGGYTF.

The genes are TRBV5-1 and TRBJ1-2; D not resolved. Germline V gene lookup returns CDR1 SGHRS and CDR2 YFSETQ. The CDR3 is made up of 13 amino acids. V lost 0 bases and J 10 bases, leaving 13 bases between the germline ends. Written as DNA, the CDR3 is TGCGCCAGCAGCTTGGTGTCAGGCAAGTTCTACACCTTC. Protein sequence: CASSLVSGKFYTF.

This chain uses TRBV5-1 with TRBJ1-2; TRBD1 matches at 8 bases. Per the germline V gene, CDR1 is SGHRS and CDR2 is YFSETQ. V lost 4 bases and J lost 4; bases outside the gene matches: 6. The CDR3 is 14 amino acids. The CDR3 nucleotides read TGCGCCAGCAGCCCACAGGGGGGCTTCTATGGCTACACCTTC. Residues: CASSPQGGFYGYTF.

The chain is built from TRBV6-4 and TRBJ1-1, with D unclear. Per the germline V gene, CDR1 is MRHNA and CDR2 is SNTAGT. Trimming shortened V by 7 bases and J by 2 bases, and 11 bases separated the two germline ends. This CDR3 region has 13 residues. CDR3 loop: CASKTDGNTEAFF. The CDR3 region has the DNA TGTGCCAGCAAAACAGACGGTAACACTGAAGCTTTCTTT.

To note about this clone: An end of the junction does not agree with germline; a read error may underlie this. The V and J genes are TRBV18 and TRBJ2-1; TRBD2 agrees at 10 bases. Germline V lookup: CDR1 KGHSH, CDR2 LQKENI. The CDR3 is 15 residues long. CDR3 residues: CASSPLAGIGNEQFF. The CDR3 nucleotides are TGTGCCAGCTCCCCACTAGCGGGGATTGGCAATGAGCAGTTCTTC.

The rearrangement uses TRBV29-1 and TRBJ2-6, with D perhaps matching TRBD1 or TRBD2 (6 bases each). V lost 4 bases to trimming and J lost 1 base, with 11 bases between them. The CDR3 totals 15 residues. The germline V gene encodes CDR1 SQVTM and CDR2 ANQGSEA. This chain's CDR3 is CSVAGAGSGANVLTF. CDR3 nucleotides: TGCAGCGTTGCGGGGGCAGGGTCTGGGGCCAACGTCCTGACTTTC.

The J gene is TRBJ1-6, the V gene TRBV5-6, with 7 bases identical to TRBD1. V shed 3 bases, J shed 7 bases, and the junction held 7 bases outside the gene matches. Germline V lookup: CDR1 SGHDT, CDR2 YYEEEE. This CDR3 has 15 amino acids. Here the CDR3 DNA reads TGTGCCAGCAGCTCCCCGGACAGGTTCAATTCACCCCTCCACTTT. It translates to CASSSPDRFNSPLHF.